This T cell receptor (beta chain) was captured in a study of graft-versus-host responses after intestinal transplantation (dated by TCRdb to the early 2020s). Regarding the complete study: Multivisceral, liver-intestinal, or isolated intestinal transplants were received by the recipients. The cohort enrolled fewer than 25 intestinal transplant recipients including one retransplant, and a few patients lacking pretransplant specimens were excluded. Samples from a few later patients were sequenced in-house on an Illumina MiSeq with MiXCR processing rather than by the commercial service. Bulk TCR-beta CDR3 sequencing was used to track graft-versus-host and host-versus-graft alloreactive T cell clones in the graft, circulation and bone marrow after intestinal transplantation. A peak of at least 4% donor T cells among recipient peripheral blood mononuclear cells was the definition used for donor T cell macrochimerism. To identify alloreactive clones, pre-transplant mixed lymphocyte reaction products were sequenced and then compared with unstimulated pre-transplant donor and recipient T cells. All recipients received anti-thymocyte globulin induction followed by maintenance tacrolimus and steroids for around three years. The research as a whole found: Early after transplant, declines in HvG clones were associated with peak levels of circulating GvH clones. The relatively low number and heterogeneity of intestinal transplant patients limited the conclusions. High GvH to HvG T cell clonal ratios were observed in the allografts of patients with donor T cell macrochimerism. GvH clones were found in recipient bone marrow, and some of the GvH clones appeared earlier in ileal mucosa or blood, which is consistent with an intestinal mucosal origin.

What the time point label conveys for this sample: cells obtained before transplantation from donor or recipient. CD3+CD4+ and CD3+CD8+ populations were FACS-sorted from unstimulated pre-transplant donor and recipient cells taken from spleen or lymph nodes. From V the trimming removes 3 bases and from J it removes 9 bases, while the gene matches leave 3 bases of the junction unaccounted for. Based on the germline V gene, the CDR1 and CDR2 sequences are SGHNT and YENEEA. Spanning cysteine to phenylalanine, the CDR3 consists of 14 amino acids. Solely the CDR3 DNA is kept, with 42 bases framed from the first base. Receptor libraries were prepared by the immunoSEQ multiplex PCR assay. In most patients, genomic DNA was isolated using the Qiagen DNeasy Blood and Tissue Kit and sent frozen to Adaptive Biotechnologies for TCR sequencing. For most patients, high-throughput TCR-beta CDR3 sequencing of genomic DNA was performed by Adaptive Biotechnologies. The original methods were these. TCR sequencing data were retrieved from Adaptive's ImmunoSEQ software for 18 patients, whereas three other patients were processed with MiXCR and VDJtools. To correct CD4 versus CD8 sorting errors, any sequence found in both subsets at a frequency ratio below 5:1 was removed. Because the origin of CDR3 nucleotide sequences shared between donor and recipient could not be assigned, those sequences were removed. Alloreactive clones required at least 2-fold expansion over unstimulated cells and minimum CFSE-low frequency of 0.002% (template counts) or 0.001% (read counts). Clones detected in sequenced pre-transplant spleen, lymph node, or MLR CFSE-low populations of the donor or recipient were defined as mappable. The cumulative frequency of alloreactive clones was calculated as a percentage of all sequences, weighted by copy number. Here the immuneACCESS table is served through TCRdb, limited to in-frame sequences with V and J called. Missing clones are a known gap in these copies; in checked studies unresolved V genes cover under half, and the rest lacks a known reason. V and J calls and clone size are as listed in that table; D and trimming were resolved from the DNA. The sample table records 70,000 to 95,000 clones; roughly 90% of these occur just once. The ten top clones hold around 0.11% of the sample.

Regarding this clone: Its specific antigen is unknown. Base qualities are not provided; no much larger clone lies one nucleotide away.

Recombination linked TRBV11-3 to TRBJ2-1, and 12 junction bases match TRBD1. Sequencing was performed on unstimulated CD4+ T cells sorted from spleen or lymph node cells, taken before intestinal transplant. The TCR originated in a human donor who received an intestinal transplant. The DNA sequence is given as TGTGCCAGCAGCTTGGGACAGGGGGCGCGTGAGCAGTTCTTC. Translated, it reads CASSLGQGAREQFF.